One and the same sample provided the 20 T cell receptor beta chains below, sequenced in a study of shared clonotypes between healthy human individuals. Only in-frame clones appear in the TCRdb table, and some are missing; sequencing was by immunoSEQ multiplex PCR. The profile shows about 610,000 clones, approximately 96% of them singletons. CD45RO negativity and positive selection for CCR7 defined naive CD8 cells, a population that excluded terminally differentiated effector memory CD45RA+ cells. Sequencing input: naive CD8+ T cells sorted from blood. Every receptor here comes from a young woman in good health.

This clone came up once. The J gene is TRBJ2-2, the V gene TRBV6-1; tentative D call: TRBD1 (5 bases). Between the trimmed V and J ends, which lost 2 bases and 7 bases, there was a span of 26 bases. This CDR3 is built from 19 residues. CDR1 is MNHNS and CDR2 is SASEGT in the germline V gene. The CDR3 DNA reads TGTGCCAGCAGTGAATGGTGGTACAGGACACCCAAATCGGGCGGGGAGCTGTTTTTT. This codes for CASSEWWYRTPKSGGELFF.

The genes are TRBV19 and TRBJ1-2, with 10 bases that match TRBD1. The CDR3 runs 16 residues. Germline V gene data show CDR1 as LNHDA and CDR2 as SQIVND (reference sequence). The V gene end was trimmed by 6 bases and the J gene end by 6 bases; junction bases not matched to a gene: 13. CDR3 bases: TGTGCCAGTAGGAGTATACGGGACAGGGGAGCAGATGGCTACACCTTC. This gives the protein CASRSIRDRGADGYTF.

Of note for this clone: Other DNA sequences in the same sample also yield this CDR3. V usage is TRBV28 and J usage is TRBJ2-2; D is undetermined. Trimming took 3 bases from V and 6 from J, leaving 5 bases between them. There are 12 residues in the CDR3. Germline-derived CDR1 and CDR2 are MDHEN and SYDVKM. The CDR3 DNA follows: TGTGCCAGCAGTTTTCTACCCGGGGAGCTGTTTTTT. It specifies CASSFLPGELFF.

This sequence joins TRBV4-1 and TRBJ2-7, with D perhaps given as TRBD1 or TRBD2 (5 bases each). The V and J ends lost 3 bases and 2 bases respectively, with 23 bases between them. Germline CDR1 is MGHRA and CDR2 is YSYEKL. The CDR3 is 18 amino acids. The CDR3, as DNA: TGCGCCAGCAGCCAGGGAGTCCTACTTCTCTGGGGCCCCTACGAGCAGTACTTC. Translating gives CASSQGVLLLWGPYEQYF.

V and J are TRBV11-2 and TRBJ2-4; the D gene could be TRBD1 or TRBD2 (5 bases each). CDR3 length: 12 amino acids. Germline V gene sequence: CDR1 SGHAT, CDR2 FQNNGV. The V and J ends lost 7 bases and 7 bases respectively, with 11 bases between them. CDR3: CASTTGANIQYF. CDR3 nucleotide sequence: TGTGCCAGCACCACCGGGGCTAACATTCAGTACTTC.

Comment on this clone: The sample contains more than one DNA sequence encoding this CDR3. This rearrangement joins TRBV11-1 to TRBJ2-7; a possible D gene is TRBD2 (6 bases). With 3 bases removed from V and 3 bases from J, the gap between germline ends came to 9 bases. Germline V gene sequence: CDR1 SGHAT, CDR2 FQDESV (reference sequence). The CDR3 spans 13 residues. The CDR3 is CASSFGSSYEQYF. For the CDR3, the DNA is TGTGCCAGCAGCTTCGGGAGTAGCTACGAGCAGTACTTC. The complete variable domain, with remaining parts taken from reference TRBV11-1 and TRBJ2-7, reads EAEVAQSPRYKITEKSQAVAFWCDPISGHATLYWYRQILGQGPELLVQFQDESVVDDSQLPKDRFSAERLKGVDSTLKIQPAELGDSAMYLCASSFGSSYEQYFGPGTRLTVT.

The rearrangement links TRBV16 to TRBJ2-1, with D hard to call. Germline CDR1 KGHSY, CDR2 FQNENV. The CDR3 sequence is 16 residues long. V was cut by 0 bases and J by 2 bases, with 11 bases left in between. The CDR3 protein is CASSQSGDLTYNEQFF. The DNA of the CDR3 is TGTGCCAGCAGCCAATCGGGCGATTTAACCTACAATGAGCAGTTCTTC. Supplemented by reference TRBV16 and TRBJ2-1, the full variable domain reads GEEVAQTPKHLVRGEGQKAKLYCAPIKGHSYVFWYQQVLKNEFKFLISFQNENVFDETGMPKERFSAKCLPNSPCSLEIQATKLEDSAVYFCASSQSGDLTYNEQFFGPGTRLTVL.

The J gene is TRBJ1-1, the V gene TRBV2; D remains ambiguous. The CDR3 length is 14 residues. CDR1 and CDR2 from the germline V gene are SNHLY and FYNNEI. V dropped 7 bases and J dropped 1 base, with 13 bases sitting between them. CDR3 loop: CASTISAKNTEAFF. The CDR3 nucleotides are TGTGCCAGCACGATCAGTGCGAAGAACACTGAAGCTTTCTTT.

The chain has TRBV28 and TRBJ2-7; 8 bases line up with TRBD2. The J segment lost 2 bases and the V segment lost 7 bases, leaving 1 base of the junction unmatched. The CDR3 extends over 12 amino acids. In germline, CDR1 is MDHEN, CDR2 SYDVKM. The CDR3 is CASTGRAYEQYF. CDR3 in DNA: TGTGCCAGCACCGGGAGGGCCTACGAGCAGTACTTC.

Here the CDR3 DNA reads TGTGCCAGCAGCTCCACGCCGGCGGTTATTTACAATGAGCAGTTCTTC. This encodes CASSSTPAVIYNEQFF. The chain has TRBV27 and TRBJ2-1; D is ambiguous. The germline gives CDR1 MNHEY, CDR2 SMNVEV (reference sequence). Trimming left V 6 bases short and J 4 bases short, with 19 bases between. The CDR3 runs 16 residues.

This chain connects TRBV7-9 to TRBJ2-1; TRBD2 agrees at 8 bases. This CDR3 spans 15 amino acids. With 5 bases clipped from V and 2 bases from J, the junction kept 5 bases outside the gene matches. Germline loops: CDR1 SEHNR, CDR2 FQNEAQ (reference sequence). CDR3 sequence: CASSARLAPYNEQFF. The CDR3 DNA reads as TGTGCCAGCAGCGCCCGACTAGCGCCCTACAATGAGCAGTTCTTC.

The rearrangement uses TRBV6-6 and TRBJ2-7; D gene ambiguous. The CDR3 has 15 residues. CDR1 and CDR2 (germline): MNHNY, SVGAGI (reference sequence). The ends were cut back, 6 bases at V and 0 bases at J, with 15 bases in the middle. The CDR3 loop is CASREQMGASYEQYF. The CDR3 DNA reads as TGTGCCAGCAGGGAACAAATGGGTGCCTCCTACGAGCAGTACTTC.

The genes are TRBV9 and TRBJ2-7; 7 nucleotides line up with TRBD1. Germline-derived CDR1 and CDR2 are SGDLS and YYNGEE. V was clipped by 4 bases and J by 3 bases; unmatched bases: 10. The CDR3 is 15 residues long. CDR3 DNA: TGTGCCAGCAGCCCCCGGGACAGACTAAACTACGAGCAGTACTTC. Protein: CASSPRDRLNYEQYF. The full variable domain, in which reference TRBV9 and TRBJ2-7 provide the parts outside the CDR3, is DSGVTQTPKHLITATGQRVTLRCSPRSGDLSVYWYQQSLDQGLQFLIQYYNGEERAKGNILERFSAQQFPDLHSELNLSSLELGDSALYFCASSPRDRLNYEQYFGPGTRLTVT.

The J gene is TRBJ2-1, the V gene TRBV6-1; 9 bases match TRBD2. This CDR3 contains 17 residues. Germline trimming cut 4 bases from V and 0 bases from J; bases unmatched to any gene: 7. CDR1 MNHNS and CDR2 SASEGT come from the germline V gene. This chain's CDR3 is CASSALTSGPSYNEQFF. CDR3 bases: TGTGCCAGCAGTGCCCTGACTAGCGGCCCCTCCTACAATGAGCAGTTCTTC.

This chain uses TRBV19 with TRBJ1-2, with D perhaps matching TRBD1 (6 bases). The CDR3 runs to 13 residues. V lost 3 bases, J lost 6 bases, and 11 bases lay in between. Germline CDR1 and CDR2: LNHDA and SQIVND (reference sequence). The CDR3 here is CASSIWGLNGYTF. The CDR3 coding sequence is TGTGCCAGTAGTATTTGGGGGCTGAATGGCTACACCTTC.

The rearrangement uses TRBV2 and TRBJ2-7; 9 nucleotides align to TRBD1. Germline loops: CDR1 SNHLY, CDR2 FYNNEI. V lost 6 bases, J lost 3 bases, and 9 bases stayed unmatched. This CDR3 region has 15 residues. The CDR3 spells CASRAGQGTIYEQYF. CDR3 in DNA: TGTGCCAGCAGAGCCGGACAGGGGACAATCTACGAGCAGTACTTC.

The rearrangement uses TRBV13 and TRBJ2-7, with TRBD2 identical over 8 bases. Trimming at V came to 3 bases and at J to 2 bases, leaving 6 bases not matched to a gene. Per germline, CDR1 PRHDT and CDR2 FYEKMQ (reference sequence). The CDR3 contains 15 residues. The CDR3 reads CASSFLREGTYEQYF. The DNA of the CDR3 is TGTGCCAGCAGCTTTCTACGGGAGGGTACCTACGAGCAGTACTTC.

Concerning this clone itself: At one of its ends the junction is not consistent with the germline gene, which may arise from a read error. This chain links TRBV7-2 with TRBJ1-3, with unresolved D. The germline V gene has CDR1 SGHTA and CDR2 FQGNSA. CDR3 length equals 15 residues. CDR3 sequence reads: CASSSTIGPGNTIYF. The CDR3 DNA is TGTGCCAGCAGCTCAACTATAGGGCCTGGTAACACCATATATTTT.

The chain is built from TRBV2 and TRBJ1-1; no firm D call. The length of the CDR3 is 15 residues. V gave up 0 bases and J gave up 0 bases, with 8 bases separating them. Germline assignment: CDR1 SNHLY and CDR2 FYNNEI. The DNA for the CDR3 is TGTGCCAGCAGTGAAGCGCTTGGGTTGAACACTGAAGCTTTCTTT. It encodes CASSEALGLNTEAFF.

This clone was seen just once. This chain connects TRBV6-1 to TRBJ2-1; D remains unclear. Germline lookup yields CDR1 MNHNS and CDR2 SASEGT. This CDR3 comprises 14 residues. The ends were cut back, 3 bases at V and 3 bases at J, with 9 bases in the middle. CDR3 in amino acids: CASSDWNRYNEQFF. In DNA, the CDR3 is TGTGCCAGCAGTGATTGGAACCGCTACAATGAGCAGTTCTTC.